The rows below give T cell receptor beta chains drawn from one sample of a study of B cell selection in AIRE deficiency. Data came from immunoSEQ multiplex PCR; TCRdb stores just in-frame clones and leaves some out. The sample yields about 21,000 clones, 85% to 95% seen once. Material for sequencing was Tregs sorted from PBMCs. The receptors originated from a human donor with AIRE deficiency. CDR3s include the opening cysteine and the closing phenylalanine or tryptophan. The order of the fields is J gene, V gene, clone size, D gene, CDR3 DNA, CDR3 protein. D genes are given only for firm matches. Where a row states a size, it is once, few, many or the class of an expanded clone; other rows omit it.

TRBJ1-2,TRBV13,NA,TRBD1,TGTGCCAGCAGCTTCCGGGACAGGGATTTTAATGGCTACACCTTC,CASSFRDRDFNGYTF
TRBJ2-7,TRBV10-2,NA,TRBD2,TGCGCCAGCATGCCTCCTCGGGGGACTAGCGGGAACCCCTACGAGCAGTACTTC,CASMPPRGTSGNPYEQYF
TRBJ2-7,TRBV11-3,NA,NA,TGTGCCAGCGGGAATCGGGTCTACGAGCAGTACTTC,CASGNRVYEQYF
TRBJ2-3,TRBV11-3,NA,TRBD1,TGTGCCAGCAGCTTAGATTTGAGGGGGCGCGACACAGATACGCAGTATTTT,CASSLDLRGRDTDTQYF
TRBJ2-2,TRBV7-9,NA,NA,TGTGCCAGCAGCCTGAGAATAGTAGGGGCAGCCGGGGAGCTGTTTTTT,CASSLRIVGAAGELFF
TRBJ2-5,TRBV14,NA,NA,TGTGCCAGCAGCCAAGATCTTGGGGAGACCCAGTACTTC,CASSQDLGETQYF
TRBJ2-7,TRBV14,medium-sized,NA,TGTGCCAGCAGCCAAGCTTCGGGGGCCCTCTCCTACGAGCAGTACTTC,CASSQASGALSYEQYF
TRBJ1-2,TRBV5-1,NA,NA,TGCGCCAGCAGCCCGGGACATAACCCCCCACACTATGGCTACACCTTC,CASSPGHNPPHYGYTF
TRBJ1-6,TRBV7-2,NA,NA,TGTGCCAGCAGCGGGGTAAATTCACCCCTCCACTTT,CASSGVNSPLHF
TRBJ1-2,TRBV4-2,once,NA,TGTGCCAGCAGCTTAACTGTCCTCTATGGCTACACCTTC,CASSLTVLYGYTF
TRBJ2-1,TRBV5-1,NA,TRBD2,TGCGCCAGCAGCTGGACTAGCGGGGGATACTCCTACAATGAGCAGTTCTTC,CASSWTSGGYSYNEQFF
TRBJ2-5,TRBV5-1,NA,TRBD1,TGCGCCAGCAGCTTCGGACAGGGCGTAAAGACCCAGTACTTC,CASSFGQGVKTQYF
TRBJ1-2,TRBV29-1,NA,NA,TGCAGCGTTGTGTCGGGCTATGGCTACACCTTC,CSVVSGYGYTF
TRBJ1-2,TRBV7-9,NA,TRBD1,TGTGCCAGCAGCTTACAGGGGGCGACCTATGGCTACACCTTC,CASSLQGATYGYTF
TRBJ1-3,TRBV4-3,once,NA,TGCGCCAGCAGCTCATACCCGGGGAACACCATATATTTT,CASSSYPGNTIYF
TRBJ2-5,TRBV30,NA,TRBD2,TGTGCCTGGAACAAGAGGACTAGCGGGAGGGCCTTGAGAGAGACCCAGTACTTC,CAWNKRTSGRALRETQYF
TRBJ2-1,TRBV25-1,NA,TRBD2,TGTGCCAGCAGTGGTCGGGGCGGGAGGGCCGGGTCAAATGAGCAGTTCTTC,CASSGRGGRAGSNEQFF
TRBJ2-7,TRBV28,NA,TRBD1,TGTGCCAGCAGTTTCGGGACAGAAACGACCTACGAGCAGTACTTC,CASSFGTETTYEQYF
TRBJ1-1,TRBV28,NA,NA,TGTGCCAGCAGTTTGACCCGGACAGACGCTGAAGCTTTCTTT,CASSLTRTDAEAFF
TRBJ2-5,TRBV7-9,NA,NA,TGTGCCAGCAGCGCTCAAGAGACCCAGTACTTC,CASSAQETQYF